The 17 T cell receptor beta chains reported below all come from one sample, sequenced in a study of T-cell memory formation after mild COVID-19. TCRdb passed the 5' RACE reads through MiXCR, listing each CDR3 protein once. The profile shows about 82,000 distinct CDR3 sequences, about an eighth of them singletons. The source material was PBMCs or a T cell subset sorted from them (not recorded which). Source of these receptors: an adult woman who had mild COVID-19 (a few samples of this study predate the infection). Cell type and time point are not known.

The rearrangement uses TRBV20-1 and TRBJ2-7; D unclear. The CDR3 covers 14 residues. CDR1 is DFQATT, CDR2 SNEGSKA, per germline (reference sequence). V was shortened by 0 bases and J by 3 bases, with 12 bases between the two germline ends. The CDR3 loop reads CSARDWQVLYEQYF. The CDR3 DNA is TGCAGTGCTAGAGATTGGCAGGTGCTCTACGAGCAGTACTTC.

The chain combines TRBV6-1 with TRBJ2-7, with a possible D match to TRBD1 (6 bases). CDR3 length: 14 residues. V lost 6 bases and J 0 bases, leaving 12 bases between the germline ends. Germline V gene lookup returns CDR1 MNHNS and CDR2 SASEGT. CDR3 in amino acids: CASRWTASSYEQYF. The DNA for the CDR3 is TGTGCCAGCAGGTGGACAGCGAGCTCCTACGAGCAGTACTTC.

The V gene is TRBV30, the J gene TRBJ1-1; D is uncertain. Per the germline V gene, CDR1 is GTSNPN and CDR2 is SVGIG (reference sequence). The CDR3 runs 13 residues. V was trimmed by 0 bases and J by 4 bases, leaving 9 bases between them. CDR3 region: CAWSVLAVTEAFF. The CDR3 bases are TGTGCCTGGAGTGTACTAGCAGTCACTGAAGCTTTCTTT.

The rearrangement uses TRBV6-1 and TRBJ2-7; D may be TRBD1 (6 bases). The CDR3 has 18 amino acids. Trimming removed 1 base from V and 4 bases from J, with 23 bases in between. Germline CDR1 is MNHNS and CDR2 is SASEGT. The CDR3 sequence: CASSEVFRGWAGDYEQYF. The CDR3 region has the DNA TGTGCCAGCAGTGAAGTTTTCCGCGGGTGGGCAGGGGATTACGAGCAGTACTTC.

The V and J genes are TRBV1 and TRBJ2-3; the listed D gene, TRBD2, was not tested against the DNA. TRBV1 is deemed a pseudogene. This CDR3 has 11 residues. CDR3 loop: CPPGRSDTQYF. CDR3 DNA: TGCCCCCCTGGGAGGTCAGATACGCAGTATTTT.

The sample holds a few counts of this clonotype. The chain employs TRBV4-1 and TRBJ2-7, with 7 bases aligning to TRBD1. The CDR3 is made up of 14 amino acids. Germline V gene lookup returns CDR1 MGHRA and CDR2 YSYEKL. V dropped 0 bases and J dropped 6; count of bases not matched to a gene: 5. DNA of the CDR3: TGCGCCAGCAGCCAAGATTCGACAGGGCGCGAGCAGTACTTC. It is translated as CASSQDSTGREQYF.

The J gene is TRBJ1-6, the V gene TRBV6-5; a possible D gene is TRBD1 (5 bases). This CDR3 contains 14 residues. With 2 bases removed from V and 7 bases from J, the gap between germline ends came to 9 bases. Germline V gene data show CDR1 as MNHEY and CDR2 as SVGAGI. CDR3 sequence (DNA): TGTGCCAGCAGTTACGAAGGGGAGAATTCACCCCTCCACTTT. Residues: CASSYEGENSPLHF.

This clonotype was recorded a few times. The gene calls are TRBV4-3 and TRBJ2-3; 13 bases map to TRBD2. The CDR3 extends over 18 amino acids. CDR1 LGHNA and CDR2 YSLEER come from the germline V gene. Germline trimming cut 0 bases from V and 2 bases from J; bases unmatched to any gene: 5. The CDR3 DNA reads TGCGCCAGCAGCCAAGATTTGACTAGCGGGAGGCACACAGATACGCAGTATTTT. It translates to CASSQDLTSGRHTDTQYF.

The chain carries TRBV9 and TRBJ2-2, with D perhaps TRBD2 (5 bases). Deletions cut 0 bases from V and 6 bases from J, with 9 bases between. The germline CDR1 and CDR2 sequences are SGDLS and YYNGEE. CDR3 length: 14 amino acids. CDR3 DNA: TGTGCCAGCAGCGTAGGACTAACAGCCGGGGAGCTGTTTTTT. Its protein product is CASSVGLTAGELFF. The full variable domain, its missing parts supplied by reference TRBV9 and TRBJ2-2, is DSGVTQTPKHLITATGQRVTLRCSPRSGDLSVYWYQQSLDQGLQFLIQYYNGEERAKGNILERFSAQQFPDLHSELNLSSLELGDSALYFCASSVGLTAGELFFGEGSRLTVL.

This clonotype has just a few counts. This sequence joins TRBV7-9 and TRBJ1-1, with D uncertain. Germline CDR1 and CDR2: SEHNR and FQNEAQ (reference sequence). Trimming stripped 5 bases from V and 0 bases from J, with 4 bases between. The CDR3 extends over 12 amino acids. The CDR3 spells CASSGMNTEAFF. DNA for the CDR3: TGTGCCAGCAGCGGGATGAACACTGAAGCTTTCTTT.

This clonotype was picked up many times. The genes are TRBV5-6 and TRBJ2-3; 9 bases fit TRBD1. Germline trimming cut 3 bases from V and 4 bases from J; bases unmatched to any gene: 0. CDR3 length equals 13 residues. Germline CDR1 reads SGHDT; CDR2 reads YYEEEE. The CDR3 loop reads CASSWDRADTQYF. CDR3 nucleotide sequence: TGTGCCAGCAGCTGGGACAGGGCAGATACGCAGTATTTT.

The rearrangement uses TRBV5-6 and TRBJ2-3, with D perhaps matching TRBD2 (6 bases). In germline, CDR1 is SGHDT, CDR2 YYEEEE. Trimming took 3 bases from V and 0 from J, leaving 11 bases between them. The CDR3 runs 15 residues. The CDR3: CASSSLLASTDTQYF. The DNA for the CDR3 is TGTGCCAGCAGCTCCCTACTAGCTAGCACAGATACGCAGTATTTT.

V and J are TRBV10-3 and TRBJ2-7, with 9 bases lining up with TRBD1. Germline loops: CDR1 ENHRY, CDR2 SYGVKD. Losses at the gene ends were 3 bases for V and 3 bases for J; bases not matched to a gene: 3. The CDR3 covers 14 residues. The CDR3 here is CAISDRDRDYEQYF. The CDR3 nucleotides read TGTGCCATCAGTGACCGGGACAGGGACTACGAGCAGTACTTC.

This clonotype has just a few counts. The gene calls are TRBV14 and TRBJ1-1; TRBD1 might be the D (6 bases). Trimming shortened V by 1 base and J by 0 bases, and 9 bases separated the two germline ends. The CDR3 runs 15 residues. Germline CDR1 SGHDN, CDR2 FVKESK. The DNA for the CDR3 is TGTGCCAGCAGCCAAGCTCGGACAGTGAACACTGAAGCTTTCTTT. It codes for CASSQARTVNTEAFF. Filled out from reference TRBV14 and TRBJ1-1, the complete variable domain reads EAGVTQFPSHSVIEKGQTVTLRCDPISGHDNLYWYRRVMGKEIKFLLHFVKESKQDESGMPNNRFLAERTGGTYSTLKVQPAELEDSGVYFCASSQARTVNTEAFFGQGTRLTVV.

The J gene is TRBJ1-2, the V gene TRBV7-9; 8 bases map to TRBD1. With 5 bases clipped from V and 6 bases from J, the junction kept 8 bases outside the gene matches. This CDR3 has 14 amino acids. Germline V gene data show CDR1 as SEHNR and CDR2 as FQNEAQ (reference sequence). Here the CDR3 reads CASSPRTGLHGYTF. The CDR3 nucleotides read TGTGCCAGCAGCCCGAGGACAGGGCTCCATGGCTACACCTTC.

This clonotype was observed a few times. The chain is built from TRBV4-1 and TRBJ1-1; D is uncertain. The germline CDR1 and CDR2 sequences are MGHRA and YSYEKL. The CDR3 spans 16 residues. V lost 0 bases, J lost 1 base, and 12 bases lay in between. CDR3 DNA: TGCGCCAGCAGCCAAGAAATGAGGTTGTCGAACACTGAAGCTTTCTTT. It translates to CASSQEMRLSNTEAFF.

This clonotype was seen many times. This chain joins TRBV4-3 and TRBJ2-1, with D perhaps matching TRBD2 (7 bases). The length of the CDR3 is 18 residues. CDR1 LGHNA and CDR2 YSLEER come from the germline V gene. Between the trimmed V and J ends, which lost 0 bases and 9 bases, there was a span of 24 bases. The CDR3 nucleotides are TGCGCCAGCAGCCAAGATACAGGGAAGCGGGGCTCTTGGGGTGAGCAGTTCTTC. Its protein product is CASSQDTGKRGSWGEQFF.